These 21 T cell receptor beta chains came from one sample sequenced in a study of blood T cell repertoires in COVID-19. Repertoires were generated with immunoSEQ multiplex PCR, while TCRdb's copy carries only in-frame clones and drops some. This sample has 200,000 to 300,000 clones, with roughly 87% found just once. The sequenced sample was peripheral blood. The receptors come from a man younger than 35 with active or convalescent COVID-19.

Points on this clone: The sample carries other DNA sequences with the same CDR3. The rearrangement uses TRBV28 and TRBJ1-5; 8 positions agree with TRBD1. The germline V gene encodes CDR1 MDHEN and CDR2 SYDVKM. The CDR3 has 15 amino acids. V was pared by 6 bases and J by 1 base, with 5 bases of the junction left unmatched. This CDR3 reads CASSSGQGSNQPQHF. The CDR3 DNA follows: TGTGCCAGCAGCTCCGGACAGGGCAGCAATCAGCCCCAGCATTTT.

This chain uses TRBV6-5 with TRBJ2-4; D is perhaps TRBD2 (5 bases). The V gene lost 5 bases and the J gene lost 3 bases, with 11 bases spanning the gap. The CDR3 has 14 amino acids. Germline assignment: CDR1 MNHEY and CDR2 SVGAGI. CDR3: CASSTSGGKNIQYF. The CDR3 bases are TGTGCCAGCAGTACTAGTGGAGGCAAAAACATTCAGTACTTC.

V usage is TRBV6-6 and J usage is TRBJ1-6; D possibly corresponds to TRBD1 (6 bases). This CDR3 region has 15 residues. Deletions cut 0 bases from V and 5 bases from J, with 8 bases between. CDR1 MNHNY and CDR2 SVGAGI come from the germline V gene (reference sequence). The CDR3 nucleotides are TGTGCCAGCAGTTACTCTCAGGGGAATAATTCACCCCTCCACTTT. Amino acid sequence: CASSYSQGNNSPLHF.

The V gene is TRBV6-6, the J gene TRBJ2-7, with D uncertain. CDR1 and CDR2 (germline): MNHNY, SVGAGI (reference sequence). CDR3 size: 13 residues. With 0 bases removed from V and 4 bases from J, the gap between germline ends came to 7 bases. The CDR3 loop is CASSYSLGYEQYF. DNA for the CDR3: TGTGCCAGCAGTTACTCTCTCGGGTACGAGCAGTACTTC.

The chain links TRBV7-9 to TRBJ1-4; D not certain. CDR1 is SEHNR and CDR2 is FQNEAQ in the germline V gene (reference sequence). V was cut by 1 base and J by 4 bases, with 7 bases left in between. The CDR3 is 14 residues long. The CDR3 DNA sequence: TGTGCCAGCAGCTTAGACAGAGATAATGAAAAACTGTTTTTT. This encodes CASSLDRDNEKLFF.

The V gene is TRBV29-1, the J gene TRBJ2-7, with D unclear. CDR3 length equals 11 residues. Trimming removed 6 bases at V and 5 bases at J, with 11 bases between. Germline CDR1 reads SQVTM; CDR2 reads ANQGSEA. The CDR3 bases are TGCAGCGTAAATTTGTTCAACGAGCAGTACTTC. Translation gives CSVNLFNEQYF.

This chain connects TRBV4-3 to TRBJ2-1, with a weak D call TRBD2 (5 bases). CDR1 is LGHNA, CDR2 YSLEER, per germline. Deletions cut 4 bases from V and 10 bases from J, with 8 bases between. This CDR3 is built from 11 residues. CDR3 sequence: CASSLRGEQFF. CDR3 nucleotide sequence: TGCGCCAGCAGCCTCCGCGGGGAGCAGTTCTTC.

This chain connects TRBV19 to TRBJ2-1; 12 positions match TRBD2. Germline CDR1 and CDR2: LNHDA and SQIVND (reference sequence). The CDR3 loop spans 16 amino acids. Trimming took 5 bases from V and 5 from J; bases not matched to a gene: 7. The CDR3 sequence is CASSPTSGRNNNEQFF. CDR3 in DNA: TGTGCCAGTAGTCCGACTAGCGGGAGAAACAACAATGAGCAGTTCTTC.

This clone came up once. The chain combines TRBV7-8 with TRBJ1-5; TRBD1 matches at 8 bases. The junction had 11 bases not matched to a gene; V was cut back by 3 bases and J by 7 bases. This CDR3 comprises 16 residues. CDR1 is SGHVS, CDR2 FQNEAQ, per germline. The CDR3 loop reads CASSFSDRGAGQPQHF. DNA for the CDR3: TGTGCCAGCAGCTTTAGTGACAGGGGCGCGGGCCAGCCCCAGCATTTT.

The rearrangement uses TRBV6-1 and TRBJ2-6; tentative D call: TRBD2 (6 bases). CDR1 and CDR2 (germline): MNHNS, SASEGT. This CDR3 is 17 amino acids long. V was clipped by 1 base and J by 4 bases, with 14 bases between them. The CDR3 is CASSEVRGSTGANVLTF. The CDR3 DNA sequence: TGTGCCAGCAGTGAAGTACGGGGGTCAACCGGGGCCAACGTCCTGACTTTC.

The CDR3 bases are TGTGCCAGCAGCTTGAATGGGGCCGGACACGAAGACAATGAGCAGTTCTTC. It encodes CASSLNGAGHEDNEQFF. The chain combines TRBV5-5 with TRBJ2-1; tentative D call: TRBD1 (5 bases). The CDR3 is made up of 17 amino acids. From germline, CDR1 is SGHKS and CDR2 YYEKEE (reference sequence). V was shortened by 1 base and J by 5 bases, with 19 bases between the two germline ends.

This clone has just one count. This chain uses TRBV2 with TRBJ2-5, with 8 bases fitting TRBD2. Germline V CDR1 and CDR2: SNHLY, FYNNEI. The CDR3 has 13 amino acids. V gave up 8 bases and J gave up 3 bases; unmatched junction bases: 5. The CDR3, as DNA: TGTGCCAGCCGTCCGGGGGGGGAAGAGACCCAGTACTTC. Amino acids: CASRPGGEETQYF.

The genes are TRBV30 and TRBJ1-2; unclear D gene. CDR1 and CDR2 from the germline V gene are GTSNPN and SVGIG (reference sequence). This CDR3 contains 12 residues. Between the trimmed V and J ends, which lost 5 bases and 4 bases, there was a span of 11 bases. CDR3 amino acids: CAWLHGGYGYTF. The CDR3 nucleotides are TGTGCCTGGCTTCACGGCGGCTATGGCTACACCTTC.

The chain carries TRBV19 and TRBJ2-3; 9 bases align to TRBD1. With 8 bases clipped from V and 5 bases from J, the junction kept 8 bases outside the gene matches. This CDR3 comprises 14 residues. From germline, CDR1 is LNHDA and CDR2 SQIVND (reference sequence). In DNA, the CDR3 is TGTGCCAGTGGCCGGGACAGGGAAGTAGATACGCAGTATTTT. Translating gives CASGRDREVDTQYF.

This chain joins TRBV9 and TRBJ1-2, with a possible D match to TRBD1 (5 bases). Germline CDR1 and CDR2: SGDLS and YYNGEE. The ends were cut back, 0 bases at V and 5 bases at J, with 8 bases in the middle. This CDR3 has 13 amino acids. The CDR3 nucleotides read TGTGCCAGCAGCGTAGCCGACAGTTATGGCTACACCTTC. Translating gives CASSVADSYGYTF.

Only a few counts were recorded for this clone. The chain links TRBV2 to TRBJ1-1; D not certain. Per germline, CDR1 SNHLY and CDR2 FYNNEI. V lost 10 bases, J lost 7 bases, and 16 bases lay in between. The CDR3 has 12 residues. CDR3 sequence (DNA): TGTGCCACCTCGCCTAGTGCGGTTGAAGCTTTCTTT. Translated: CATSPSAVEAFF.

V and J are TRBV7-9 and TRBJ2-7; D is possibly TRBD2 (6 bases). The CDR3 contains 14 residues. The V end was cut by 1 base, the J end by 5 bases, with 12 bases between. The V gene's germline CDR1 is SEHNR and CDR2 FQNEAQ (reference sequence). CDR3 coding DNA: TGTGCCAGCAGCTTAGGCGGAGGGAAAGACGAGCAGTACTTC. Translating gives CASSLGGGKDEQYF.

The chain combines TRBV9 with TRBJ1-3; D gene unclear. The CDR3 has 15 residues. Germline V lookup: CDR1 SGDLS, CDR2 YYNGEE. V shed 2 bases and J shed 2 bases, with 11 bases lying between them. The CDR3 sequence: CASSVDTIAGNTIYF. The CDR3 nucleotides read TGTGCCAGCAGCGTTGACACCATTGCTGGAAACACCATATATTTT.

The chain recombines TRBV9 with TRBJ1-4; no clear D gene. This CDR3 has 16 amino acids. Trimming left V 0 bases short and J 1 base short, with 10 bases between. The V gene's germline CDR1 is SGDLS and CDR2 YYNGEE. CDR3 sequence: CASSVAGSGTNEKLFF. The CDR3 region has the DNA TGTGCCAGCAGCGTAGCGGGTTCCGGAACTAATGAAAAACTGTTTTTT.

The chain is built from TRBV6-5 and TRBJ2-5; 8 bases map to TRBD2. The V gene end was trimmed by 0 bases and the J gene end by 4 bases; junction bases not matched to a gene: 4. CDR1 MNHEY and CDR2 SVGAGI come from the germline V gene. The CDR3 is 15 residues long. CDR3 protein: CASSYSALAGETQYF. CDR3 DNA sequence: TGTGCCAGCAGTTACTCGGCCCTAGCGGGAGAGACCCAGTACTTC.

The chain is built from TRBV6-2 or TRBV6-3 and TRBJ1-1, with D unresolved. The CDR3 runs to 17 residues. CDR1 is MNHEY and CDR2 is SVGEGT in the germline V gene. Between the trimmed V and J ends, which lost 5 bases and 1 base, there was a span of 20 bases. The CDR3 bases are TGTGCCAGCAGTCCCCTCCGCAGCAGCGATGAGAACACTGAAGCTTTCTTT. Its translation: CASSPLRSSDENTEAFF.